The 31 T cell receptor beta chains below all came from one sample that was sequenced in a study of human T cells and chemical hapten exposure. As to time point: patch test 3, about 24 weeks after DPC sensitization. The treatment is: therapeutic diphenylcyclopropenone sensitization with weekly scalp DPC. From the RACE reads, TCRdb called clonotypes with MiXCR, one entry per CDR3 protein. The data hold more than 70,000 distinct CDR3 sequences, with roughly 11% observed a single time. Sequences were derived from whole blood, sampled in connection with sensitization to the hapten diphenylcyclopropenone (DPC). Source of these receptors: a woman in her 30s with alopecia areata. Some clones in this sample may be carry-over from other donors' samples.

This clonotype was recorded many times. The chain recombines TRBV24-1 with TRBJ1-4; D is possibly TRBD1 (6 bases). The germline V gene encodes CDR1 KGHDR and CDR2 SFDVKD. V lost 9 bases and J 4 bases, leaving 11 bases between the germline ends. The CDR3 runs to 13 residues. CDR3 coding DNA: TGTGCCACCTCAGGGGTTGGTAATGAAAAACTGTTTTTT. This codes for CATSGVGNEKLFF.

This clonotype was picked up many times. This chain joins TRBV9 and TRBJ1-2, with no clear D. This CDR3 has 14 residues. Germline-derived CDR1 and CDR2 are SGDLS and YYNGEE. The V end was cut by 6 bases, the J end by 8 bases, with 20 bases between. In DNA form, the CDR3 reads TGTGCCAGCACCCGCCCCCCGGCGACGGGAGGCTACACCTTC. This encodes CASTRPPATGGYTF. Based on the CDR3 plus reference TRBV9 and TRBJ1-2, the full variable domain is DSGVTQTPKHLITATGQRVTLRCSPRSGDLSVYWYQQSLDQGLQFLIQYYNGEERAKGNILERFSAQQFPDLHSELNLSSLELGDSALYFCASTRPPATGGYTFGSGTRLTVV.

Many counts were recorded for this clonotype. J is TRBJ2-5 and V is TRBV29-1; unclear D gene. Germline V gives CDR1 SQVTM, CDR2 ANQGSEA. The CDR3 is 13 amino acids. The germline V and J ends were trimmed by 4 bases and 2 bases, with 11 bases remaining between them. The CDR3 DNA follows: TGCAGCGTTGTAAGGCGGCTTCAAGAGACCCAGTACTTC. It is translated as CSVVRRLQETQYF.

The J gene is TRBJ1-1, the V gene TRBV20-1, with D perhaps TRBD1 (5 bases). V lost 5 bases to trimming and J lost 1 base, with 11 bases between them. This CDR3 has 13 residues. Germline values: CDR1 DFQATT, CDR2 SNEGSKA (reference sequence). Written as DNA, the CDR3 is TGCAGTGCTGACAGACGGAGGAACACTGAAGCTTTCTTT. Translating it yields CSADRRRNTEAFF.

This clonotype was observed at least ten times. The chain has TRBV18 and TRBJ1-5; 8 bases agree with TRBD1. There are 13 residues in the CDR3. CDR1 is KGHSH, CDR2 LQKENI, per germline. Unmatched junction bases numbered 8, after V lost 6 bases and J lost 10 bases. CDR3 protein: CASSRTGNYPQHF. In nucleotides, the CDR3 is TGTGCCAGCTCCAGGACAGGGAATTATCCCCAGCATTTT.

This clonotype was seen more than once but under ten times. The CDR3 here is CASSEPSFGTQYF. CDR3 bases: TGTGCCAGCAGTGAGCCCAGCTTCGGGACCCAGTACTTC. This chain joins TRBV2 and TRBJ2-5; no definite D call. The germline V gene encodes CDR1 SNHLY and CDR2 FYNNEI. The CDR3 spans 13 residues. Trimming shortened V by 3 bases and J by 7 bases, and 12 bases separated the two germline ends.

The gene calls are TRBV20-1 and TRBJ2-7; D may be TRBD2 (6 bases). V lost 5 bases and J lost 0, with 20 bases in between. There are 16 residues in the CDR3. Per germline, CDR1 DFQATT and CDR2 SNEGSKA (reference sequence). The CDR3 protein is CSAPPLSGVSSYEQYF. CDR3 DNA sequence: TGCAGTGCTCCCCCGCTTTCGGGGGTAAGCTCCTACGAGCAGTACTTC.

In this sample, this clonotype turned up a few times. The chain carries TRBV18 and TRBJ1-1; tentative D call: TRBD1 (6 bases). Trimming removed 5 bases from V and 0 bases from J, with 10 bases in between. CDR3 length equals 14 residues. Germline CDR1 is KGHSH and CDR2 is LQKENI. The CDR3 loop is CASSSQGMNTEAFF. The CDR3 region has the DNA TGTGCCAGCTCATCGCAGGGGATGAACACTGAAGCTTTCTTT.

The table lists this clonotype with a few counts. The rearrangement joins TRBV6-2 or TRBV6-3 to TRBJ2-7; the match to TRBD1 covers 8 bases. The CDR3 is made up of 10 amino acids. CDR1 and CDR2 from the germline V gene are MNHEY and SVGEGT. The V segment lost 8 bases and the J segment 7 bases; nucleotides outside the gene matches: 1. This CDR3 is CASGQGEQYV. CDR3 sequence (DNA): TGTGCCAGCGGACAGGGAGAGCAGTACGTC.

The chain carries TRBV6-1 and TRBJ2-7, with 9 bases lining up with TRBD1. This CDR3 has 15 amino acids. The V gene end was trimmed by 8 bases and the J gene end by 2 bases; junction bases not matched to a gene: 10. The V gene's germline CDR1 is MNHNS and CDR2 SASEGT. CDR3 residues: CASGMGQGEAYEQYV. DNA of the CDR3: TGTGCCAGCGGAATGGGACAGGGCGAGGCCTACGAGCAGTACGTC.

The gene calls are TRBV20-1 and TRBJ1-1; D perhaps matches TRBD1 (6 bases). This CDR3 spans 14 amino acids. CDR1 DFQATT and CDR2 SNEGSKA come from the germline V gene (reference sequence). Trimming stripped 0 bases from V and 1 base from J, with 9 bases between. CDR3 residues: CSARDWTANTEAFF. Written as DNA, the CDR3 is TGCAGTGCTAGAGATTGGACAGCGAACACTGAAGCTTTCTTT.

The table lists this clonotype with many counts. This sequence joins TRBV28 and TRBJ1-2; D might be TRBD1 (6 bases). CDR1 is MDHEN, CDR2 SYDVKM, per germline. The CDR3 runs to 12 residues. Trimming stripped 6 bases from V and 8 bases from J, with 13 bases between. CDR3 DNA sequence: TGTGCCAGCAGGGACAGAGCTTACGGCTACACCTTC. It specifies CASRDRAYGYTF.

V gene TRBV21-1 combines with J gene TRBJ1-5; no DNA check was done on the table's D call, TRBD1. TRBV21-1 is given as a pseudogene. The CDR3 covers 13 residues. This chain's CDR3 is CASSKRGRQPQHF. CDR3 nucleotide sequence: TGTGCCAGCAGCAAGAGGGGGAGGCAGCCCCAGCATTTT.

As to this clonotype: This may come from a read error, since a much larger clone is one base off. The rearrangement links TRBV6-5 to TRBJ1-5, with D maybe TRBD1 (5 bases). This CDR3 region has 16 residues. CDR1 is MNHEY and CDR2 is SVGAGI in the germline V gene. The CDR3 region is CASNAIPQGSNRPQHF. The DNA for the CDR3 is TGTGCCAGCAACGCAATCCCCCAGGGAAGTAATCGGCCCCAGCATTTT.

This clonotype was counted at least ten times. CDR3 sequence (DNA): TGCGCCAGCAGCTCTAGCGGGAACACCGGGGAGCTGTTTTTT. Translating gives CASSSSGNTGELFF. The V and J genes are TRBV5-1 and TRBJ2-2, with TRBD2 matching 7 bases. In germline, CDR1 is SGHRS, CDR2 YFSETQ. Trimming took 3 bases from V and 1 from J; bases not matched to a gene: 0. The CDR3 extends over 14 amino acids.

This rearrangement joins TRBV2 to TRBJ2-4; D uncertain. This CDR3 region has 11 residues. Trimming took 6 bases from V and 8 from J, leaving 8 bases between them. Looked up from germline, CDR1 is SNHLY and CDR2 is FYNNEI. The CDR3 spells CASRPGDIQYF. CDR3 nucleotide sequence: TGTGCCAGCAGACCGGGTGACATTCAGTACTTC. The variable domain in full, completed from reference TRBV2 and TRBJ2-4, reads EPEVTQTPSHQVTQMGQEVILRCVPISNHLYFYWYRQILGQKVEFLVSFYNNEISEKSEIFDDQFSVERPDGSNFTLKIRSTKLEDSAMYFCASRPGDIQYFGAGTRLSVL.

This clonotype was observed many times. This chain uses TRBV7-6 with TRBJ2-1; D uncertain. Trimming removed 1 base at V and 0 bases at J, with 10 bases between. The germline V gene has CDR1 SGHVS and CDR2 FNYEAQ. This CDR3 comprises 16 residues. CDR3 sequence reads: CASSLEGSVSYNEQFF. For the CDR3, the DNA is TGTGCCAGCAGCTTAGAGGGCAGCGTCTCCTACAATGAGCAGTTCTTC.

The rearrangement uses TRBV20-1 and TRBJ1-6; D is possibly TRBD1 (6 bases). This CDR3 has 15 residues. V lost 6 bases and J lost 6, with 18 bases in between. CDR1 is DFQATT and CDR2 is SNEGSKA in the germline V gene (reference sequence). The CDR3 region is CSARLGQTPNSPLHF. DNA for the CDR3: TGCAGTGCCAGACTCGGACAGACGCCTAATTCACCCCTCCACTTT.

This clonotype was counted many times. The V gene is TRBV30, the J gene TRBJ1-2; D is possibly TRBD1 (5 bases). This CDR3 spans 17 amino acids. CDR1 and CDR2 (germline): GTSNPN, SVGIG (reference sequence). V lost 0 bases, J lost 5 bases, and 22 bases lay in between. The CDR3 nucleotides read TGTGCCTGGAGTGTCAGTTGGTTGGGGGACGTTCGTTATGGCTACACCTTC. Protein: CAWSVSWLGDVRYGYTF. Full variable domain (rest looked up from reference TRBV30 and TRBJ1-2): SQTIHQWPATLVQPVGSPLSLECTVEGTSNPNLYWYRQAAGRGLQLLFYSVGIGQISSEVPQNLSASRPQDRQFILSSKKLLLSDSGFYLCAWSVSWLGDVRYGYTFGSGTRLTVV.

The table lists this clonotype with a few counts. The V call is TRBV7-2, the J call TRBJ2-1; 7 bases agree with TRBD2. Germline lookup yields CDR1 SGHTA and CDR2 FQGNSA. CDR3 size: 15 residues. V shed 4 bases and J 4 bases; nucleotides not matched to a gene: 7. The CDR3 loop is CASSSRGGGYNEQFF. CDR3 sequence (DNA): TGTGCCAGCAGCTCCCGGGGCGGGGGATACAATGAGCAGTTCTTC.

This chain connects TRBV21-1 to TRBJ2-6; the table names TRBD1, a call not compared with the DNA. TRBV21-1 is a pseudogene locus. CDR3 size: 18 residues. The CDR3: CASSLTKDRRDGANVLTF. CDR3 sequence (DNA): TGTGCCAGCAGTCTCACGAAGGACAGGCGTGATGGGGCCAACGTCCTGACTTTC.

This clonotype was counted only a few times. V usage is TRBV10-1 and J usage is TRBJ1-5; D may be TRBD1 (5 bases). CDR1 WNHNN and CDR2 SYGVQD come from the germline V gene (reference sequence). The CDR3 spans 13 residues. The ends were cut back, 6 bases at V and 5 bases at J, with 11 bases in the middle. The CDR3 protein is CASSTGRDQPQHF. CDR3 bases: TGCGCCAGCAGCACAGGTCGGGATCAGCCCCAGCATTTT.

This chain uses TRBV6-6 with TRBJ2-3, with 7 positions matching TRBD1. Germline V gene lookup returns CDR1 MNHNY and CDR2 SVGAGI (reference sequence). The V segment lost 5 bases and the J segment 1 base; nucleotides outside the gene matches: 6. The CDR3 consists of 15 residues. The DNA of the CDR3 is TGTGCCAGCAGTAGCCTAGGGGGCCGCACAGATACGCAGTATTTT. This gives the protein CASSSLGGRTDTQYF.

CDR3 in amino acids: CASSGQGQETQYF. CDR3 DNA: TGTGCCAGCAGCGGACAGGGTCAAGAGACCCAGTACTTC. This chain joins TRBV2 and TRBJ2-5; 8 bases align to TRBD1. V was clipped by 6 bases and J by 2 bases; unmatched bases: 2. The CDR3 is made up of 13 amino acids. Germline V gives CDR1 SNHLY, CDR2 FYNNEI.

The chain uses TRBV7-3 and TRBJ2-2; D not resolved. Trimming left V 5 bases short and J 0 bases short, with 7 bases between. From germline, CDR1 is SGHTA and CDR2 FQGTGA. The CDR3 runs to 14 residues. The CDR3 region is CASSIQPNTGELFF. CDR3 DNA: TGTGCCAGCAGCATCCAGCCGAACACCGGGGAGCTGTTTTTT.

In its sample, this clonotype was seen a few times. The rearrangement links TRBV2 to TRBJ2-5, with 8 bases identical to TRBD1. The J segment lost 4 bases and the V segment lost 6 bases, leaving 16 bases of the junction unmatched. This CDR3 has 17 amino acids. Per the germline V gene, CDR1 is SNHLY and CDR2 is FYNNEI. The CDR3 reads CASSSPLGQGATETQYF. CDR3 bases: TGTGCCAGCAGCTCCCCCCTCGGCCAGGGGGCAACAGAGACCCAGTACTTC.

This chain joins TRBV28 and TRBJ1-4, with D possibly matching TRBD1 (6 bases). CDR3 length: 14 residues. The ends were cut back, 5 bases at V and 7 bases at J, with 14 bases in the middle. Germline CDR1 and CDR2: MDHEN and SYDVKM. The CDR3, as DNA: TGTGCCAGCAGTCCTGGACAGTCGCGTGAAAAACTGTTTTTT. Translated: CASSPGQSREKLFF.

The CDR3 bases are TGCAGTGCTAGAGATGGGACTTCTCCTACAGGTTCACCCCTCCACTTT. It translates to CSARDGTSPTGSPLHF. V and J are TRBV20-1 and TRBJ1-6; maybe TRBD1 (5 bases). There are 16 residues in the CDR3. The V gene's germline CDR1 is DFQATT and CDR2 SNEGSKA (reference sequence). Between the trimmed V and J ends, which lost 0 bases and 9 bases, there was a span of 18 bases.

In nucleotides, the CDR3 is TGCAGCGTTAGTTTATTCAGAGGGCTGAACACTGAAGCTTTCTTT. Its translation is CSVSLFRGLNTEAFF. The gene calls are TRBV29-1 and TRBJ1-1, with D uncertain. The CDR3 runs 15 residues. Germline V lookup: CDR1 SQVTM, CDR2 ANQGSEA. The V and J ends lost 5 bases and 0 bases respectively, with 16 bases between them.

This clonotype was counted ten times or more. This chain joins TRBV7-6 and TRBJ2-3, with unresolved D. Germline CDR1 and CDR2: SGHVS and FNYEAQ. The V and J ends lost 5 bases and 2 bases respectively, with 8 bases between them. There are 13 residues in the CDR3. The CDR3 protein is CASSRLVTDTQYF. The CDR3, as DNA: TGTGCCAGCAGCCGACTCGTCACAGATACGCAGTATTTT.

This clonotype was seen many times. V and J are TRBV2 and TRBJ2-1; D not resolved. This CDR3 is 12 amino acids long. Trimming removed 3 bases from V and 7 bases from J, with 7 bases in between. Germline V gives CDR1 SNHLY, CDR2 FYNNEI. CDR3 sequence reads: CASSDGGNEQFF. The CDR3 DNA reads TGTGCCAGCAGTGATGGTGGTAATGAGCAGTTCTTC.